This T cell receptor (beta chain) was retrieved from a study of blood T cell repertoires in COVID-19. CDR1 is MDHEN and CDR2 is SYDVKM in the germline V gene. The CDR3 has 14 amino acids. With 5 bases removed from V and 3 bases from J, the gap between germline ends came to 11 bases. This table comes from immunoSEQ multiplex PCR, and its TCRdb copy is limited to in-frame clones, with some not included. The table shows 150,000 to 200,000 clones, with 85% to 90% occurring only once. Sequencing used peripheral blood. The receptor's source is a man aged 45-60 years who had recovered from COVID-19. V usage is TRBV28 and J usage is TRBJ1-3; D ambiguous. DNA of the CDR3: TGTGCCAGCAGTGGTCCCGGGGATGGAAACACCATATATTTT. Translation: CASSGPGDGNTIYF.